Included here is one TCR beta chain sequence, with context. Its specificity is unknown. This record comes from a study of cytomegalovirus exposure and HLA in healthy donors. Study results and limitations: A few chains tied to CMV proved CMV antigen-specific in vitro.

The primer mix had 60 Vbeta and 13 Jbeta primers. Original methodology: Later, an analysis found tens of millions of unique TCR beta chains, and around 12 million of these were shared. Measured with immunoSEQ multiplex PCR; TCRdb has only the in-frame clones, and not every one. For V, J and clone size, that table is used; D and trimming come from the DNA. The sample lists about 94,000 clones; 50% to 80% were seen once. Germline CDR1 reads MDHEN; CDR2 reads SYDVKM. This CDR3 contains 18 residues. Trimming shortened V by 1 base and J by 1 base, and 19 bases separated the two germline ends. The sample consisted of PBMCs. This chain links TRBV28 with TRBJ1-1; a possible D gene is TRBD1 (6 bases). The TCR sequence derives from a man under 40 in good health and CMV-seronegative. CDR3 protein: CASSLSGGSGLWNTEAFF. The CDR3 coding sequence is TGTGCCAGCAGTTTATCTGGGGGCTCGGGTTTATGGAACACTGAAGCTTTCTTT.